The clone carrying this T cell receptor beta chain was seen repeatedly, ten times or more. The antigen remains unidentified. This entry belongs to a study of human T cells and chemical hapten exposure. Study background: Weekly diphenylcyclopropenone doses were given to patients' scalps across the approximately 26-week study. Patients, mostly women, had alopecia areata, alopecia totalis or alopecia universalis. Points from the study as a whole: Relative to controls, expanded TCRs formed significantly more large CDR3 similarity clusters.

V lost 0 bases and J lost 4, with 9 bases in between. The CDR3 is 13 residues long. Germline CDR1 and CDR2: SQVTM and ANQGSEA. The time point: patch test 3, about 24 weeks after DPC sensitization. Treatment defined: therapeutic diphenylcyclopropenone sensitization with weekly scalp DPC. Authors' methods: TCRs per sample had a median of about 100,000 and ranged from about 20,000 to 750,000. TCRdb itself ran the RACE reads through MiXCR, one entry per CDR3 protein. These V and J calls derive from TCRdb rather than the authors' analysis. The data contain 55,000 to 75,000 distinct CDR3 sequences, 12% of them seen just once; the ten biggest clones take up 2.4%.

The TCR was taken from a man younger than 45 with alopecia areata. Some clones in this sample may be carry-over from other donors' samples. The input for sequencing was whole blood, taken in connection with sensitization to the hapten diphenylcyclopropenone (DPC). The gene calls are TRBV29-1 and TRBJ1-2; D is unresolved. CDR3 in amino acids: CSVEDTYIYGYTF. The CDR3 DNA follows: TGCAGCGTTGAAGACACCTACATCTATGGCTACACCTTC.